The present TCR beta chain was sequenced within a study of T cells after somatic rescue of genetic block. The CDR3 length is 13 residues. The V end lost 3 bases, the J end lost 8 bases, and 13 bases lay between the germline ends. Germline V lookup: CDR1 MNHEY, CDR2 SMNVEV (reference sequence). TCRdb's copy holds only in-frame clones and misses some; the assay was immunoSEQ multiplex PCR. The top ten hold approximately 20% of the sample, which has roughly 13,000 clones, around 70% seen once. Sequenced: peripheral blood mononuclear cells (PBMCs). The TCR comes from a boy aged 5-17 years. The chain links TRBV27 to TRBJ1-2; D is unresolved. In DNA, the CDR3 is TGTGCCAGCAGTTTTGGGTCCGCGGGAGGCTACACCTTC. Amino acid sequence: CASSFGSAGGYTF.